Each of the 3 T cell receptor beta chains below was sequenced from the same sample in a study of blood T cell repertoires in COVID-19. Sequenced by immunoSEQ multiplex PCR; TCRdb stores in-frame clones only, minus some. The table records more than 200,000 clones, around 86% of them present only once. Sequences were obtained from peripheral blood. These receptors were obtained from a woman in her fifties or sixties with COVID-19, enrolled during active disease.

V is TRBV5-4 and J is TRBJ2-6; maybe TRBD1 (6 bases). Trimming removed 3 bases from V and 0 bases from J, with 16 bases in between. The CDR3 runs to 18 residues. Per the germline V gene, CDR1 is SGHNT and CDR2 is YYREEE (reference sequence). The CDR3 region is CASSSRTAAVSGANVLTF. CDR3 DNA sequence: TGTGCCAGCAGCTCAAGGACAGCAGCCGTCTCTGGGGCCAACGTCCTGACTTTC.

The rearrangement uses TRBV5-8 and TRBJ2-3; D is unresolved. From germline, CDR1 is SGHTS and CDR2 YDEGEE. CDR3 length: 14 amino acids. The V end was cut by 4 bases, the J end by 0 bases, with 9 bases between. CDR3 DNA: TGTGCCAGCAGCCCGATAACTAGCACAGATACGCAGTATTTT. It is translated as CASSPITSTDTQYF.

J is TRBJ2-1 and V is TRBV19, with TRBD2 matching over 14 bases. The CDR3 loop spans 17 amino acids. Per the germline V gene, CDR1 is LNHDA and CDR2 is SQIVND (reference sequence). The V gene end was trimmed by 2 bases and the J gene end by 7 bases; junction bases not matched to a gene: 7. CDR3 residues: CASSILGLAGGANEQFF. Written as DNA, the CDR3 is TGTGCCAGTAGTATACTCGGACTAGCGGGAGGTGCGAATGAGCAGTTCTTC.